The 27 T cell receptor beta chains presented below share a single source sample, sequenced in a study of tumor-infiltrating lymphocytes in localized non-small cell lung cancer (dated by TCRdb to about 2021). Library construction relied on the immunoSEQ multiplex PCR assay. In TCRdb, the immuneACCESS table is reduced to in-frame sequences with V and J assigned. These tables do not hold every clone; where another copy was compared, an unresolved V gene accounts for under half, and the others remain unexplained. This sample gives more than 9,500 clones in total; around 84% of them show up just once. The ten largest clonotypes hold approximately 8% of the sample. The specimen was lung tumor tissue. Every receptor here comes from a human donor with non-small cell lung cancer.

J is TRBJ2-1 and V is TRBV25-1; the D call may be TRBD1 or TRBD2 (5 bases each). Trimming took off 4 bases at V and 0 bases at J, with 16 bases between the two ends. The V gene's germline CDR1 is MGHDK and CDR2 SYGVNS. This CDR3 contains 17 residues. This CDR3 is CASSGKGWGSSYNEQFF. The DNA of the CDR3 is TGTGCCAGCAGTGGTAAGGGTTGGGGGAGCTCCTACAATGAGCAGTTCTTC.

The gene calls are TRBV6-5 and TRBJ2-2, with D possibly matching TRBD1 (6 bases). Germline CDR1 reads MNHEY; CDR2 reads SVGAGI. The CDR3 contains 15 residues. The V and J ends lost 6 bases and 5 bases respectively, with 16 bases between them. CDR3 DNA: TGTGCCAGCAGAGCCGACAGGACTCCAACCGGGGAGCTGTTTTTT. Translation gives CASRADRTPTGELFF.

This clone has a handful of counts. The genes are TRBV7-6 and TRBJ1-2, with D perhaps matching TRBD1 (5 bases). V lost 5 bases and J 8 bases, leaving 9 bases between the germline ends. Per germline, CDR1 SGHVS and CDR2 FNYEAQ. The CDR3 length is 11 residues. The CDR3 protein is CASSPGSGYTF. In DNA, the CDR3 is TGTGCCAGCAGCCCAGGGAGCGGCTACACCTTC.

V and J are TRBV7-9 and TRBJ2-3; tentatively, D is TRBD2 (6 bases). Trimming removed 0 bases from V and 5 bases from J, with 18 bases in between. Germline lookup yields CDR1 SEHNR and CDR2 FQNEAQ (reference sequence). The CDR3 loop spans 17 amino acids. The CDR3: CASSLARAGQRKDTQYF. The CDR3 nucleotides read TGTGCCAGCAGCTTAGCCAGAGCGGGCCAACGAAAAGATACGCAGTATTTT.

This clone was counted a single time. CDR3 in amino acids: CSVEKPGLQETQYF. In DNA form, the CDR3 reads TGCAGCGTTGAAAAGCCCGGGCTGCAAGAGACCCAGTACTTC. This chain joins TRBV29-1 and TRBJ2-5, with no clear D. Germline CDR1 reads SQVTM; CDR2 reads ANQGSEA. The CDR3 loop spans 14 amino acids. Between the trimmed V and J ends, which lost 2 bases and 2 bases, there was a span of 12 bases.

The genes are TRBV18 and TRBJ2-1; TRBD2 might be the D (5 bases). Germline lookup yields CDR1 KGHSH and CDR2 LQKENI. V was shortened by 1 base and J by 7 bases, with 8 bases between the two germline ends. The CDR3 has 13 residues. DNA for the CDR3: TGTGCCAGCTCACCACTCCGGGGAAATGAGCAGTTCTTC. It translates to CASSPLRGNEQFF.

This clone was detected only once. CDR3 region: CASSSGTGGWYEQYF. The CDR3 nucleotides read TGTGCCAGCAGCTCGGGGACAGGGGGCTGGTACGAGCAGTACTTC. The rearrangement uses TRBV11-2 and TRBJ2-7, with TRBD1 matching over 12 bases. CDR3 length equals 15 residues. The germline CDR1 and CDR2 sequences are SGHAT and FQNNGV. The V and J ends lost 4 bases and 4 bases, in that order; junction bases with no gene match: 5.

The chain uses TRBV6-1 and TRBJ2-5, with a possible D match to TRBD2 (6 bases). This CDR3 has 17 residues. V lost 0 bases to trimming and J lost 5 bases, with 19 bases between them. Germline CDR1 is MNHNS and CDR2 is SASEGT. CDR3 region: CASSEALRGLIYETQYF. The CDR3 nucleotides are TGTGCCAGCAGTGAAGCGCTTAGAGGACTAATTTACGAGACCCAGTACTTC.

This clone occurred once. The chain combines TRBV30 with TRBJ2-1; D is ambiguous. V dropped 2 bases and J dropped 8 bases, with 13 bases sitting between them. Per germline, CDR1 GTSNPN and CDR2 SVGIG (reference sequence). This CDR3 has 13 residues. CDR3 bases: TGTGCCTGGAGTCATGGTTTAGTCGATGAGCAGTTCTTC. Its translation is CAWSHGLVDEQFF.

V usage is TRBV5-1 and J usage is TRBJ2-5; either TRBD1 or TRBD2 may supply D (5 bases each). Trimming shortened V by 6 bases and J by 2 bases, and 14 bases separated the two germline ends. CDR1 and CDR2 from the germline V gene are SGHRS and YFSETQ. This CDR3 comprises 14 residues. The CDR3, as DNA: TGCGCCAGCACCCAGGGACCTATACAAGAGACCCAGTACTTC. Amino acids: CASTQGPIQETQYF.

A few counts support this clone. The chain has TRBV5-1 and TRBJ1-2, with 10 positions matching TRBD1. Trimming at V came to 0 bases and at J to 4 bases, leaving 6 bases not matched to a gene. CDR1 and CDR2 (germline): SGHRS, YFSETQ. This CDR3 region has 16 residues. The DNA of the CDR3 is TGCGCCAGCAGCTTGGGGGGACAGGGGAGCGCCTATGGCTACACCTTC. Translated: CASSLGGQGSAYGYTF.

This clone has more than one count but fewer than ten. V usage is TRBV6-5 and J usage is TRBJ2-5, with D perhaps TRBD2 (5 bases). The germline V gene encodes CDR1 MNHEY and CDR2 SVGAGI. CDR3 length: 14 amino acids. V dropped 2 bases and J dropped 1 base, with 8 bases sitting between them. The CDR3 sequence is CASSYTGSQETQYF. CDR3 DNA sequence: TGTGCCAGCAGTTACACGGGATCCCAAGAGACCCAGTACTTC.

The rearrangement uses TRBV2 and TRBJ1-2; tentatively, D is TRBD1 (5 bases). The CDR3 totals 11 residues. Trimming left V 9 bases short and J 8 bases short, with 13 bases between. Per the germline V gene, CDR1 is SNHLY and CDR2 is FYNNEI. CDR3 nucleotide sequence: TGTGCCAGAGGACAAGGGCTCGGCTACACCTTC. Translated: CARGQGLGYTF. Supplemented by reference TRBV2 and TRBJ1-2, the full variable domain reads EPEVTQTPSHQVTQMGQEVILRCVPISNHLYFYWYRQILGQKVEFLVSFYNNEISEKSEIFDDQFSVERPDGSNFTLKIRSTKLEDSAMYFCARGQGLGYTFGSGTRLTVV.

The rearrangement uses TRBV6-1 and TRBJ2-7; no clear D. The germline V gene has CDR1 MNHNS and CDR2 SASEGT. The CDR3 is made up of 13 amino acids. V was cut by 5 bases and J by 0 bases, with 8 bases left in between. The CDR3 protein is CASSRRNSYEQYF. DNA for the CDR3: TGTGCCAGCAGTAGGCGTAACTCCTACGAGCAGTACTTC.

This clone appeared a few times. This chain joins TRBV15 and TRBJ1-2, with 8 bases fitting TRBD1. Germline V gives CDR1 LNHNV, CDR2 YYDKDF (reference sequence). The CDR3 consists of 17 residues. V shed 0 bases, J shed 4 bases, and the junction held 10 bases outside the gene matches. CDR3 in amino acids: CATSRDRSGGLSYGYTF. CDR3 nucleotide sequence: TGTGCCACCAGCAGAGATCGGTCAGGGGGCCTGAGCTATGGCTACACCTTC.

V is TRBV28 and J is TRBJ2-2; D ambiguous. CDR3 length equals 15 residues. The V end was cut by 5 bases, the J end by 6 bases, with 16 bases between. Germline assignment: CDR1 MDHEN and CDR2 SYDVKM. The CDR3 here is CASSERQFSAGELFF. In DNA form, the CDR3 reads TGTGCCAGCAGTGAGAGGCAATTTAGTGCCGGGGAGCTGTTTTTT.

The chain employs TRBV7-5 and TRBJ1-5; TRBD1, the D gene given by the table, was not confirmed from the DNA. TRBV7-5 is listed as a pseudogene. CDR3 length equals 17 residues. For the CDR3, the DNA is TGTGCCAGAAGCACCAATCTCGGGACAGGGGATCGTCAGCCCCAGCATTTT. Amino acid sequence: CARSTNLGTGDRQPQHF.

The chain couples TRBV29-1 to TRBJ2-5; D remains ambiguous. CDR1 and CDR2 from the germline V gene are SQVTM and ANQGSEA. The CDR3 totals 15 residues. V was pared by 5 bases and J by 4 bases, with 20 bases between. The CDR3 sequence: CSVKDEHRQVETQYF. The CDR3, as DNA: TGCAGCGTTAAGGACGAACACCGACAAGTAGAGACCCAGTACTTC.

DNA of the CDR3: TGTGCCAGCAGCTTACCCCGAGGCCAACGCCATGGCTACACCTTC. Encoded protein: CASSLPRGQRHGYTF. The rearrangement links TRBV7-2 to TRBJ1-2, with D uncertain. CDR1 and CDR2 from the germline V gene are SGHTA and FQGNSA. The V end lost 2 bases, the J end lost 6 bases, and 16 bases lay between the germline ends. The CDR3 contains 15 residues.

This chain uses TRBV6-5 with TRBJ2-5; D remains unclear. CDR1 MNHEY and CDR2 SVGAGI come from the germline V gene. Trimming took 7 bases from V and 4 from J, leaving 19 bases between them. The CDR3 contains 15 residues. CDR3 sequence (DNA): TGTGCCAGCACCGAGACCATAACTCCGGGAGAGACCCAGTACTTC. Its translation: CASTETITPGETQYF.

This chain joins TRBV2 and TRBJ2-7; no reliable D call. Trimming removed 6 bases from V and 3 bases from J, with 12 bases in between. Germline values: CDR1 SNHLY, CDR2 FYNNEI. This CDR3 has 13 amino acids. The CDR3 reads CASRSDGVYEQYF. The CDR3 bases are TGTGCCAGCAGATCTGACGGAGTCTACGAGCAGTACTTC.

This chain joins TRBV6-1 and TRBJ1-5; possible D gene TRBD1, 5 bases. Deletions cut 8 bases from V and 1 base from J, with 12 bases between. CDR1 MNHNS and CDR2 SASEGT come from the germline V gene. The CDR3 contains 14 residues. CDR3 bases: TGTGCCAGCGCCCAGGGCTTGAGCAATCAGCCCCAGCATTTT. Its translation: CASAQGLSNQPQHF.

V and J are TRBV7-3 and TRBJ2-5, with D tentatively TRBD1 (6 bases). Germline loops: CDR1 SGHTA, CDR2 FQGTGA. The length of the CDR3 is 14 residues. Trimming shortened V by 4 bases and J by 4 bases, and 13 bases separated the two germline ends. The CDR3 DNA reads as TGTGCCAGCAGCTATGGGGCAGGGGCAGAGACCCAGTACTTC. Its protein product is CASSYGAGAETQYF.

This chain links TRBV5-4 with TRBJ2-2; D ambiguous. Germline CDR1 SGHNT, CDR2 YYREEE (reference sequence). Trimming shortened V by 4 bases and J by 6 bases, and 19 bases separated the two germline ends. This CDR3 has 16 amino acids. The CDR3 spells CASSPRPSGRAGELFF. The CDR3, as DNA: TGTGCCAGCAGCCCGCGGCCGTCGGGTAGGGCCGGGGAGCTGTTTTTT.

The chain couples TRBV7-3 to TRBJ2-1; 9 bases fit TRBD2. CDR1 and CDR2 (germline): SGHTA, FQGTGA. V gave up 0 bases and J gave up 6 bases; unmatched junction bases: 15. This CDR3 is built from 19 residues. The CDR3 nucleotides are TGTGCCAGCAGCTTAACGTCTCCGAGCGGGGGGACCCCCTTCAATGAGCAGTTCTTC. Amino acids: CASSLTSPSGGTPFNEQFF. Full variable domain (missing parts from reference TRBV7-3 and TRBJ2-1): GAGVSQTPSNKVTEKGKYVELRCDPISGHTALYWYRQSLGQGPEFLIYFQGTGAADDSGLPNDRFFAVRPEGSVSTLKIQRTERGDSAVYLCASSLTSPSGGTPFNEQFFGPGTRLTVL.

The V and J genes are TRBV7-6 and TRBJ2-7; D is ambiguous. The ends were cut back, 2 bases at V and 6 bases at J, with 11 bases in the middle. Germline V lookup: CDR1 SGHVS, CDR2 FNYEAQ. This CDR3 is built from 13 residues. The CDR3 reads CASSLRQEGEQYF. The DNA of the CDR3 is TGTGCCAGCAGCTTACGCCAGGAAGGCGAGCAGTACTTC.

The chain recombines TRBV19 with TRBJ2-2; 7 bases match TRBD1. The CDR3 length is 14 residues. Trimming removed 6 bases from V and 3 bases from J; junction bases left unmatched: 4. Germline loops: CDR1 LNHDA, CDR2 SQIVND (reference sequence). The CDR3, as DNA: TGTGCCAGTAGAATACAGGGGTACACCGGGGAGCTGTTTTTT. The encoded protein is CASRIQGYTGELFF.